The clone carrying this T cell receptor beta chain was detected a few times. What it binds is not known. An assay was performed, and its level was deep. Across several immunoSEQ plates, the genomic DNA of each subset was split evenly. Sequencing used immunoSEQ multiplex PCR; TCRdb keeps in-frame clones, though not all of them. This sample yields fewer than 550,000 clones, of which over 60% are seen a single time; under 15% belongs to the top ten. The sample comes from a study of shared clonotypes between healthy human individuals. Each sample came from a Caucasian adult donor living in Nashville, Tennessee. Study-level results: Tissue TCR repertoires likely differ from these blood-only repertoires.

The length of the CDR3 is 15 residues. The germline V gene has CDR1 LGHNA and CDR2 YSLEER. V trimming: 4 bases; J trimming: 5 bases; junction bases outside the gene matches: 8. The chain uses TRBV4-3 and TRBJ2-1; TRBD2 aligns across 7 bases. The sample consisted of PBMCs. This clonotype was sampled from a woman aged 40 to 55 in good health. Some clones in this sample may be carry-over from other donors' samples. The CDR3 sequence is CASSLSLADNNEQFF. DNA for the CDR3: TGCGCCAGCAGCCTATCCCTAGCGGATAACAATGAGCAGTTCTTC.